This is a list of T cell receptor beta chains from one sample in a study of blood T cell repertoires in COVID-19. Measured with immunoSEQ multiplex PCR; TCRdb has only the in-frame clones, and not every one. The sample includes 350,000 to 450,000 clones, approximately 90% of them seen just once. Source material: PBMCs or T cells enriched from blood (not recorded which). The receptors were gathered from a woman in her thirties or forties who had been exposed to COVID-19. CDR3s include the opening cysteine and the closing phenylalanine or tryptophan. A D gene is named only where the DNA matches it firmly. Some rows have no size entry. The others give once, few or many, or a class for an expanded clone.

d_call	clone_size	v_call	j_call	cdr3_aa	cdr3_nt
NA	NA	TRBV7-6	TRBJ2-5	CASSSSGSQYF	TGTGCCAGCTCCTCTTCGGGGTCCCAGTACTTC
NA	NA	TRBV30	TRBJ1-6	CAWSVSSGRPLHF	TGTGCCTGGAGTGTCTCTTCCGGGAGACCCCTCCACTTT
TRBD1	once	TRBV11-2	TRBJ1-5	CASSQIAGTGVNQPQHF	TGTGCCAGCAGCCAAATTGCCGGGACAGGGGTCAATCAGCCCCAGCATTTT
NA	NA	TRBV14	TRBJ1-2	CASSHLPGPPYGYTF	TGTGCCAGCAGCCATCTCCCCGGTCCGCCCTATGGCTACACCTTC
NA	NA	TRBV7-9	TRBJ1-1	CASTSGLSTEAFF	TGTGCCAGCACCTCCGGACTGAGCACTGAAGCTTTCTTT
NA	NA	TRBV25-1	TRBJ1-1	CASSPGGTEAFF	TGTGCCAGCAGTCCGGGGGGGACTGAAGCTTTCTTT
NA	NA	TRBV7-2	TRBJ1-1	CASNLRDSNTEAFF	TGTGCCAGCAACCTAAGAGATTCGAACACTGAAGCTTTCTTT
TRBD1	NA	TRBV27	TRBJ1-5	CASSFDRGLNQPQHF	TGTGCCAGCAGTTTTGACAGGGGGCTCAATCAGCCCCAGCATTTT
NA	NA	TRBV6-1	TRBJ1-2	CASSESADYYGYTF	TGTGCCAGCAGTGAAAGTGCGGATTACTATGGCTACACCTTC
TRBD2	NA	TRBV6-1	TRBJ2-5	CASSEDELAGRRETQYF	TGTGCCAGCAGTGAAGATGAACTAGCGGGCCGGAGGGAGACCCAGTACTTC
NA	NA	TRBV6-5	TRBJ1-1	CASARGQLNTEAFF	TGTGCCAGCGCCCGCGGACAGCTGAACACTGAAGCTTTCTTT
TRBD1	once	TRBV5-1	TRBJ1-3	CASSSGQTGNTIYF	TGCGCCAGCAGCTCGGGACAGACTGGAAACACCATATATTTT
NA	few	TRBV6-5	TRBJ2-7	CASSYKAGSRYEQYF	TGTGCCAGCAGTTACAAGGCAGGCAGCAGATACGAGCAGTACTTC
NA	NA	TRBV2	TRBJ1-5	CASSERESLGQPQHF	TGTGCCAGCAGTGAACGGGAGTCGCTGGGTCAGCCCCAGCATTTT
NA	NA	TRBV25-1	TRBJ1-3	CASSDGGSGNTIYF	TGTGCCAGCAGTGACGGGGGCTCTGGAAACACCATATATTTT
TRBD1	NA	TRBV7-2	TRBJ1-6	CASSSRTGDSPLHF	TGTGCCAGCAGCTCCCGGACAGGGGATTCACCCCTCCACTTT
TRBD1	NA	TRBV7-2	TRBJ2-3	CASSYDRGFTDTQYF	TGTGCCAGCAGCTACGACAGGGGATTCACAGATACGCAGTATTTT
TRBD1	NA	TRBV29-1	TRBJ2-2	CSVNTGGATGELFF	TGCAGCGTGAATACAGGGGGCGCCACCGGGGAGCTGTTTTTT
TRBD2	NA	TRBV24-1	TRBJ2-3	CATSDPSFGSGRAPGTDTQYF	TGTGCCACCAGTGACCCCTCTTTCGGAAGCGGGAGAGCTCCGGGCACAGATACGCAGTATTTT
NA	NA	TRBV7-9	TRBJ2-7	CASSPPLAESYEQYF	TGTGCCAGCAGCCCCCCGTTAGCTGAATCCTACGAGCAGTACTTC
NA	NA	TRBV6-5	TRBJ1-2	CASSKGGGPYGYTF	TGTGCCAGCAGCAAAGGCGGGGGCCCCTATGGCTACACCTTC
TRBD2	NA	TRBV6-5	TRBJ2-7	CASSTSDSYEQYF	TGTGCCAGCAGTACTAGCGACTCCTACGAGCAGTACTTC
NA	NA	TRBV6-5	TRBJ1-1	CASSRMNTEAFF	TGTGCCAGCAGCAGAATGAACACTGAAGCTTTCTTT
NA	NA	TRBV4-3	TRBJ2-5	CASSQEIFGRQETQYF	TGCGCCAGCAGCCAAGAAATTTTTGGCAGACAAGAGACCCAGTACTTC
NA	NA	TRBV12-5	TRBJ1-3	CASGGTVNSGNTIYF	TGTGCTAGTGGTGGGACTGTGAACTCTGGAAACACCATATATTTT
NA	NA	TRBV11-2	TRBJ1-3	CASSSPPGNTIYF	TGTGCCAGCAGCTCCCCCCCGGGAAACACCATATATTTT
NA	NA	TRBV10-2	TRBJ1-5	CASSGTSNQPQHF	TGCGCCAGCAGCGGGACTTCGAATCAGCCCCAGCATTTT
NA	NA	TRBV7-9	TRBJ2-2	CASSLEASLTPGELFF	TGTGCCAGCAGCTTAGAGGCTAGCCTGACACCCGGGGAGCTGTTTTTT
NA	NA	TRBV14	TRBJ2-5	CASSQDWGGLTRTMWETQYF	TGTGCCAGCAGCCAAGATTGGGGCGGTTTGACTAGGACGATGTGGGAGACCCAGTACTTC
TRBD2	once	TRBV24-1	TRBJ2-1	CATSYSGTKRSEQFF	TGTGCCACCAGTTATTCCGGGACTAAGAGGTCTGAGCAGTTCTTC
NA	once	TRBV28	TRBJ1-2	CASRNLGQTGYGYTF	TGTGCCAGCAGAAATCTCGGCCAGACAGGATATGGCTACACCTTC
NA	NA	TRBV5-1	TRBJ1-1	CASSLDRATNTEAFF	TGCGCCAGCAGCTTGGACAGGGCTACGAACACTGAAGCTTTCTTT
NA	NA	TRBV4-3	TRBJ2-1	CASSQEKVGDEQFF	TGCGCCAGCAGCCAAGAAAAGGTCGGAGATGAGCAGTTCTTC
NA	NA	TRBV6-2/TRBV6-3	TRBJ1-1	CASSYLGRDTEAFF	TGTGCCAGCAGTTACCTCGGCAGGGACACTGAAGCTTTCTTT
NA	once	TRBV2	TRBJ2-6	CASSRRLTSGANVLTF	TGTGCCAGCAGTAGGAGACTGACCTCTGGGGCCAACGTCCTGACTTTC
NA	NA	TRBV2	TRBJ2-5	CASSQLASSYQETQYF	TGTGCCAGCAGCCAATTGGCATCCTCGTACCAAGAGACCCAGTACTTC
NA	NA	TRBV7-3	TRBJ2-5	CASSLLGSQETQYF	TGTGCCAGCAGCTTATTGGGCTCGCAAGAGACCCAGTACTTC
TRBD1	NA	TRBV7-2	TRBJ1-6	CASSLSSPGGSPLHF	TGTGCCAGCAGCTTAAGTTCCCCAGGGGGTTCACCCCTCCACTTT
TRBD1	NA	TRBV18	TRBJ2-3	CASSPNPQGVPTDTQYF	TGTGCCAGCTCACCAAACCCCCAGGGGGTCCCCACAGATACGCAGTATTTT
NA	NA	TRBV7-8	TRBJ2-7	CASSHPTGYEQYF	TGTGCCAGCAGCCACCCGACAGGCTACGAGCAGTACTTC
NA	NA	TRBV7-8	TRBJ1-5	CASSQRGGFLSPQHF	TGTGCCAGCAGCCAACGCGGGGGGTTTTTGTCGCCCCAGCATTTT
TRBD1	NA	TRBV9	TRBJ1-2	CASSPSGTGGPNYGYTF	TGTGCCAGCAGCCCCTCCGGGACAGGGGGTCCTAACTATGGCTACACCTTC
TRBD1	NA	TRBV20-1	TRBJ1-2	CSASESGGLGYTF	TGCAGTGCTAGTGAGTCAGGGGGCCTTGGCTACACCTTC
TRBD1	NA	TRBV4-3	TRBJ2-7	CASSQEVGTGASEQYF	TGCGCCAGCAGCCAAGAGGTCGGGACAGGGGCCAGCGAGCAGTACTTC
TRBD1	few	TRBV5-1	TRBJ2-1	CASSLVGPGTGVPEQFF	TGCGCCAGCAGCTTGGTGGGCCCCGGGACAGGTGTTCCTGAGCAGTTCTTC